This passage covers 24 T cell receptor beta chains from one sample sequenced in a study of T cell responses to AZD1222 COVID-19 vaccine. Method: immunoSEQ multiplex PCR; TCRdb's copy keeps in-frame clones and lacks some. This table holds about 130,000 clones, 93% found once. The input for sequencing was peripheral blood, taken on day 0 of AZD1222 vaccination. The receptors were gathered from an adult in good health.

This chain connects TRBV3-1 (or the pseudogene TRBV3-2) to TRBJ1-3; TRBD1 might be the D (5 bases). Trimming stripped 4 bases from V and 3 bases from J, with 13 bases between. CDR3 length: 15 residues. The V gene's germline CDR1 is LGHDT and CDR2 YNNKEL (reference sequence). The CDR3 is CASSRRGSFGNTIYF. The CDR3 nucleotides read TGTGCCAGCAGCCGCCGGGGGAGCTTTGGAAACACCATATATTTT.

The chain recombines TRBV28 with TRBJ1-1, with D maybe TRBD1 (6 bases). Trimming pared 3 bases from V and 1 base from J, leaving 12 bases between. Germline-derived CDR1 and CDR2 are MDHEN and SYDVKM. This CDR3 has 15 amino acids. CDR3 in amino acids: CASSFWGARNTEAFF. The CDR3 bases are TGTGCCAGCAGTTTCTGGGGGGCGAGGAACACTGAAGCTTTCTTT.

The J gene is TRBJ1-1, the V gene TRBV6-6; D is uncertain. The CDR3 consists of 14 residues. CDR1 is MNHNY, CDR2 SVGAGI, per germline (reference sequence). The V and J ends lost 6 bases and 1 base respectively, with 12 bases between them. The CDR3 spells CASSRRRENTEAFF. CDR3 DNA sequence: TGTGCCAGCAGCCGTAGGAGGGAGAACACTGAAGCTTTCTTT.

V and J are TRBV5-6 and TRBJ1-5, with 8 bases lining up with TRBD1. Looked up from germline, CDR1 is SGHDT and CDR2 is YYEEEE. The CDR3 covers 17 residues. The V segment lost 5 bases and the J segment 3 bases; nucleotides outside the gene matches: 13. The CDR3: CASSPGTGRGYNQPQHF. The CDR3 nucleotides are TGTGCCAGCAGTCCCGGGACAGGAAGAGGGTACAATCAGCCCCAGCATTTT. Looking up the rest from reference TRBV5-6 and TRBJ1-5 gives the full variable domain: DAGVTQSPTHLIKTRGQQVTLRCSPKSGHDTVSWYQQALGQGPQFIFQYYEEEERQRGNFPDRFSGHQFPNYSSELNVNALLLGDSALYLCASSPGTGRGYNQPQHFGDGTRLSIL.

This rearrangement joins TRBV6-6 to TRBJ1-5; D uncertain. Germline lookup yields CDR1 MNHNY and CDR2 SVGAGI (reference sequence). The CDR3 is 12 residues long. V lost 2 bases to trimming and J lost 7 bases, with 6 bases between them. This chain's CDR3 is CASSYVRQPQHF. CDR3 nucleotides: TGTGCCAGCAGTTACGTGAGACAGCCCCAGCATTTT.

This chain connects TRBV6-1 to TRBJ2-3; TRBD2 agrees at 11 bases. The CDR3 has 16 amino acids. Looked up from germline, CDR1 is MNHNS and CDR2 is SASEGT. The ends lost 4 bases at V and 4 bases at J; junction bases unmatched: 7. CDR3: CASSAHLLAGADTQYF. The CDR3 DNA follows: TGTGCCAGCAGTGCCCACTTACTAGCGGGAGCAGATACGCAGTATTTT.

The rearrangement uses TRBV25-1 and TRBJ1-2; the D is unclear. Germline lookup yields CDR1 MGHDK and CDR2 SYGVNS. There are 16 residues in the CDR3. V dropped 3 bases and J dropped 0 bases, with 14 bases sitting between them. This CDR3 is CASSDSSMGTNYGYTF. The CDR3 coding sequence is TGTGCCAGCAGTGACTCCTCAATGGGTACTAACTATGGCTACACCTTC.

The chain is built from TRBV28 and TRBJ1-5; the D gene is possibly TRBD1 (5 bases). There are 16 residues in the CDR3. V shed 11 bases and J shed 5 bases, with 25 bases lying between them. Per the germline V gene, CDR1 is MDHEN and CDR2 is SYDVKM. In nucleotides, the CDR3 is TGTGCCGCCTCCCCGACAGCCGGGACTATGGATCAGCCCCAGCATTTT. Translated: CAASPTAGTMDQPQHF. Full variable domain (missing parts from reference TRBV28 and TRBJ1-5): DVKVTQSSRYLVKRTGEKVFLECVQDMDHENMFWYRQDPGLGLRLIYFSYDVKMKEKGDIPEGYSVSREKKERFSLILESASTNQTSMYLCAASPTAGTMDQPQHFGDGTRLSIL.

The chain recombines TRBV9 with TRBJ1-1; 7 bases agree with TRBD1. CDR3 length: 15 residues. Germline V gives CDR1 SGDLS, CDR2 YYNGEE. V gave up 4 bases and J gave up 0 bases; unmatched junction bases: 6. This CDR3 reads CASSLGQAMNTEAFF. Here the CDR3 DNA reads TGTGCCAGCAGCCTCGGACAGGCTATGAACACTGAAGCTTTCTTT.

This clone was seen a few times. The rearrangement joins TRBV28 to TRBJ2-7; 7 nucleotides agree with TRBD1. Germline CDR1 reads MDHEN; CDR2 reads SYDVKM. Unmatched junction bases numbered 1, after V lost 3 bases and J lost 5 bases. This CDR3 region has 12 residues. The CDR3 DNA sequence: TGTGCCAGCAGTTTGACAGGGAACGAGCAGTACTTC. It codes for CASSLTGNEQYF.

CDR3 sequence reads: CASHTSRTGSYNEQFF. The CDR3 region has the DNA TGTGCCAGCCATACTAGCAGGACAGGCTCCTACAATGAGCAGTTCTTC. This rearrangement joins TRBV9 to TRBJ2-1; D perhaps matches TRBD1 (7 bases). This CDR3 is 16 amino acids long. Germline CDR1 SGDLS, CDR2 YYNGEE. The germline V and J ends were trimmed by 7 bases and 0 bases, with 17 bases remaining between them.

The chain combines TRBV19 with TRBJ2-5, with TRBD2 as a possible D gene (6 bases). Trimming left V 5 bases short and J 7 bases short, with 11 bases between. Germline V lookup: CDR1 LNHDA, CDR2 SQIVND (reference sequence). This CDR3 region has 12 residues. This chain's CDR3 is CASSGGAGTQYF. CDR3 coding DNA: TGTGCCAGTAGTGGCGGGGCAGGGACCCAGTACTTC.

J is TRBJ2-1 and V is TRBV28, with TRBD1 matching over 10 bases. V was pared by 8 bases and J by 8 bases, with 9 bases of the junction left unmatched. The CDR3 length is 14 residues. The germline V gene has CDR1 MDHEN and CDR2 SYDVKM. CDR3 region: CASRGQGVVDEQFF. Written as DNA, the CDR3 is TGTGCCAGCCGCGGACAGGGGGTGGTCGATGAGCAGTTCTTC. Based on the CDR3 plus reference TRBV28 and TRBJ2-1, the full variable domain is DVKVTQSSRYLVKRTGEKVFLECVQDMDHENMFWYRQDPGLGLRLIYFSYDVKMKEKGDIPEGYSVSREKKERFSLILESASTNQTSMYLCASRGQGVVDEQFFGPGTRLTVL.

This clone is a singleton in its sample. This chain links TRBV24-1 with TRBJ2-5; tentative D call: TRBD1 (6 bases). V lost 2 bases and J 0 bases, leaving 9 bases between the germline ends. Per the germline V gene, CDR1 is KGHDR and CDR2 is SFDVKD. The CDR3 spans 15 residues. CDR3 amino acids: CATSDSRQDQETQYF. CDR3 nucleotides: TGTGCCACCAGTGATTCTCGACAGGACCAAGAGACCCAGTACTTC.

The chain couples TRBV28 to TRBJ1-5, with D perhaps matching TRBD1 (6 bases). Trimming took off 5 bases at V and 7 bases at J, with 18 bases between the two ends. Germline assignment: CDR1 MDHEN and CDR2 SYDVKM. There are 15 residues in the CDR3. CDR3 sequence reads: CASSRTQGIRQPQHF. The DNA for the CDR3 is TGTGCCAGCAGTCGGACTCAGGGGATAAGACAGCCCCAGCATTTT.

The V and J genes are TRBV27 and TRBJ2-1; possibly TRBD2 for D (5 bases). CDR1 MNHEY and CDR2 SMNVEV come from the germline V gene (reference sequence). This CDR3 spans 15 amino acids. Trimming removed 2 bases from V and 6 bases from J, with 14 bases in between. CDR3 amino acids: CASSLAGSRGNEQFF. The CDR3 bases are TGTGCCAGCAGTTTAGCTGGGTCTCGGGGCAATGAGCAGTTCTTC.

This chain uses TRBV6-5 with TRBJ1-1; no definite D call. The CDR3 totals 13 residues. Germline assignment: CDR1 MNHEY and CDR2 SVGAGI. V lost 3 bases and J lost 1, with 6 bases in between. This chain's CDR3 is CASSYGKNTEAFF. The CDR3 region has the DNA TGTGCCAGCAGTTATGGGAAGAACACTGAAGCTTTCTTT.

This chain connects TRBV9 to TRBJ2-1, with a possible D match to TRBD2 (7 bases). V lost 4 bases and J 10 bases, leaving 24 bases between the germline ends. Germline CDR1 SGDLS, CDR2 YYNGEE. The CDR3 covers 16 residues. CDR3 in DNA: TGTGCCAGCAGCCCCGAGGGGGGGCTTAGGGCTCAGGAGCAGTTCTTC. Translating it yields CASSPEGGLRAQEQFF.

This chain joins TRBV5-1 and TRBJ2-7; TRBD2 agrees at 10 bases. The CDR3 runs to 16 residues. Looked up from germline, CDR1 is SGHRS and CDR2 is YFSETQ. Germline trimming cut 1 base from V and 0 bases from J; bases unmatched to any gene: 4. This CDR3 reads CASSLSSSGSSYEQYF. For the CDR3, the DNA is TGCGCCAGCAGCTTGTCCTCTAGCGGGAGCTCCTACGAGCAGTACTTC. Using reference TRBV5-1 and TRBJ2-7 for the parts outside the CDR3, the full variable domain is KAGVTQTPRYLIKTRGQQVTLSCSPISGHRSVSWYQQTPGQGLQFLFEYFSETQRNKGNFPGRFSGRQFSNSRSEMNVSTLELGDSALYLCASSLSSSGSSYEQYFGPGTRLTVT.

The V and J genes are TRBV5-1 and TRBJ1-1, with unresolved D. The germline V gene encodes CDR1 SGHRS and CDR2 YFSETQ. This CDR3 is 14 amino acids long. Trimming removed 2 bases at V and 1 base at J, with 9 bases between. As DNA, the CDR3 is TGCGCCAGCAGCTTTAGGGTTGGGAACACTGAAGCTTTCTTT. Protein: CASSFRVGNTEAFF.

As regards this clone: Other DNA sequences in this specimen translate into the identical CDR3. The V call is TRBV6-2 or TRBV6-3, the J call TRBJ1-2; 7 nucleotides match TRBD1. The CDR3 sequence is 14 residues long. Trimming took 0 bases from V and 2 from J; bases not matched to a gene: 0. Per the germline V gene, CDR1 is MNHEY and CDR2 is SVGEGT. CDR3 loop: CASSYSDRNYGYTF. CDR3 coding DNA: TGTGCCAGCAGTTACTCGGACAGGAACTATGGCTACACCTTC.

The DNA of the CDR3 is TGTGCCAGCAGCTTAAACGCAGGGCTGGAGACCCAGTACTTC. It specifies CASSLNAGLETQYF. V is TRBV7-2 and J is TRBJ2-5, with D perhaps matching TRBD1 (5 bases). The CDR3 length is 14 residues. CDR1 is SGHTA, CDR2 FQGNSA, per germline. Trimming removed 2 bases from V and 5 bases from J, with 12 bases in between.

This chain links TRBV7-3 with TRBJ1-4; the D is unclear. Trimming left V 5 bases short and J 7 bases short, with 11 bases between. CDR1 and CDR2 from the germline V gene are SGHTA and FQGTGA. The CDR3 has 13 residues. CDR3 bases: TGTGCCAGCAGCCCCCGGGCGGGTGAAAAACTGTTTTTT. It encodes CASSPRAGEKLFF.

The CDR3: CASSYFPGQTYEQYF. The DNA for the CDR3 is TGTGCCAGCAGTTACTTTCCGGGACAAACCTACGAGCAGTACTTC. The chain employs TRBV6-5 and TRBJ2-7, with D possibly matching TRBD1 (6 bases). Germline V gene data show CDR1 as MNHEY and CDR2 as SVGAGI. This CDR3 contains 15 residues. Trimming took 1 base from V and 2 from J, leaving 12 bases between them.